The following is a TCR beta chain sequence with its context. V shed 4 bases, J shed 2 bases, and the junction held 9 bases outside the gene matches. The germline V gene has CDR1 SGHRS and CDR2 YFSETQ. This CDR3 is 17 amino acids long. Original data processing: The assay estimated nucleated cells by amplifying reference gene primers. The method was immunoSEQ multiplex PCR; TCRdb's version includes in-frame clones alone and lacks a portion of them. V and J calls and clone size are as listed in that table; D and trimming were resolved from the DNA. The repertoire holds 250,000 or so clones, with about 85% as singletons. The data are from a study of blood T cell repertoires in COVID-19. Study details: Donors in the United States, Italy and Spain gave samples during acute or convalescent COVID-19. T cells, B-cell-depleted T cells, or PBMCs provided the cDNA or gDNA that served as material.

The clonotype was recovered from a man aged 18 to 29 with active or convalescent COVID-19. The sequencing sample was made of peripheral blood. V and J are TRBV5-1 and TRBJ2-5; TRBD2 agrees at 12 bases. The CDR3 sequence: CASSRIPTSGRQETQYF. The CDR3 coding sequence is TGCGCCAGCAGCCGAATACCGACTAGCGGGAGACAAGAGACCCAGTACTTC.